This T cell receptor (beta chain) is from a study of cytomegalovirus exposure and HLA in healthy donors. The PCR ran on 60 Vbeta and 13 Jbeta primers. Profiling relied on immunoSEQ multiplex PCR, and the TCRdb table lists in-frame clones only, not all of them. The sample shows roughly 230,000 clones, 92% of them seen only once. This CDR3 has 15 amino acids. In germline, CDR1 is SGHTS, CDR2 YDEGEE. V was shortened by 0 bases and J by 4 bases, with 13 bases between the two germline ends. Donors consisted of healthy bone marrow donors. Each donor was nominally healthy when sampled (though unrecorded immune exposures were likely).

The sample taken for sequencing was PBMCs. The origin of this receptor is a girl aged 2 to 9 in good health and CMV-seronegative. The J gene is TRBJ1-1, the V gene TRBV5-8, with D maybe TRBD1 (5 bases). CDR3 sequence reads: CASSLVVRVGTEAFF. The CDR3 bases are TGTGCCAGCAGCTTGGTGGTCAGGGTAGGCACTGAAGCTTTCTTT.